These 15 T cell receptor beta chains share one sample of origin, sequenced in a study of cytomegalovirus exposure and HLA in healthy donors. PCR used 60 Vbeta primers and 13 Jbeta primers. TCRdb's copy holds only in-frame clones and misses some; the assay was immunoSEQ multiplex PCR. Of 130,000 to 150,000 clones listed, 70% to 85% are singletons. The specimen was PBMCs. These receptors were taken from a male donor in good health and CMV-seronegative.

The J gene is TRBJ2-1, the V gene TRBV6-5, with TRBD2 identical over 10 bases. The CDR3 has 16 amino acids. With 3 bases clipped from V and 8 bases from J, the junction kept 10 bases outside the gene matches. CDR1 is MNHEY, CDR2 SVGAGI, per germline. The DNA for the CDR3 is TGTGCCAGCAGTTATATTAGCGGGGGGAATAGGGATGAGCAGTTCTTC. Its translation: CASSYISGGNRDEQFF.

The rearrangement joins TRBV9 to TRBJ1-3; no definite D call. Germline V gene sequence: CDR1 SGDLS, CDR2 YYNGEE. The CDR3 is 15 residues long. V lost 2 bases, J lost 0 bases, and 9 bases lay in between. The CDR3 sequence is CASSVESLSGNTIYF. The CDR3 DNA reads TGTGCCAGCAGCGTGGAGAGCCTCTCTGGAAACACCATATATTTT.

The rearrangement joins TRBV19 to TRBJ2-4; 7 bases match TRBD2. V lost 5 bases, J lost 12 bases, and 10 bases stayed unmatched. The germline V gene encodes CDR1 LNHDA and CDR2 SQIVND (reference sequence). This CDR3 is 13 amino acids long. For the CDR3, the DNA is TGTGCCAGTAGTCCCAACCGGGGGGTCGGTCAGTACTTC. It encodes CASSPNRGVGQYF.

This clone was recorded once. The rearrangement links TRBV6-1 to TRBJ2-7; 7 bases agree with TRBD1. V lost 7 bases to trimming and J lost 5 bases; unmatched junction nucleotides: 11. Germline V gene lookup returns CDR1 MNHNS and CDR2 SASEGT. CDR3 length: 14 residues. The CDR3 spells CASNPQGPVHEQYF. CDR3 bases: TGTGCCAGCAACCCACAGGGGCCGGTTCACGAGCAGTACTTC.

This sequence joins TRBV7-8 and TRBJ2-7; perhaps TRBD2 as D (5 bases). V was trimmed by 7 bases and J by 4 bases, leaving 23 bases between them. Germline CDR1 reads SGHVS; CDR2 reads FQNEAQ. The CDR3 sequence is 16 residues long. The CDR3 nucleotides are TGTGCCAGCAACCATTACCGGGGAATCTCTGGATACGAGCAGTACTTC. Amino acid sequence: CASNHYRGISGYEQYF.

This chain links TRBV19 with TRBJ1-2; D remains unclear. This CDR3 is built from 13 residues. V shed 3 bases and J shed 3 bases, with 8 bases lying between them. Per germline, CDR1 LNHDA and CDR2 SQIVND (reference sequence). The CDR3 protein is CASSINGDYGYTF. CDR3 sequence (DNA): TGTGCCAGTAGTATTAACGGGGACTATGGCTACACCTTC.

The chain links TRBV5-1 to TRBJ2-1, with 9 bases matching TRBD2. Germline CDR1 reads SGHRS; CDR2 reads YFSETQ. The junction had 5 bases not matched to a gene; V was cut back by 6 bases and J by 4 bases. The CDR3 contains 14 residues. The chain's CDR3 is CASTRLAEYNEQFF. CDR3 coding DNA: TGCGCCAGCACCCGACTAGCGGAGTACAATGAGCAGTTCTTC.

This rearrangement joins TRBV7-9 to TRBJ2-2, with D possibly TRBD1 on 6 matching bases. The germline CDR1 and CDR2 sequences are SEHNR and FQNEAQ (reference sequence). Trimming cost V 1 base and J 3 bases, with 6 bases left between them. The CDR3 consists of 14 residues. CDR3 amino acids: CASSLDRDTGELFF. CDR3 sequence (DNA): TGTGCCAGCAGCTTAGACAGGGACACCGGGGAGCTGTTTTTT.

This clone was counted a few times. V gene TRBV7-6 combines with J gene TRBJ1-2, with TRBD1 matching 8 bases. This CDR3 is 13 amino acids long. The germline V gene has CDR1 SGHVS and CDR2 FNYEAQ. V lost 2 bases to trimming and J lost 7 bases; unmatched junction nucleotides: 3. For the CDR3, the DNA is TGTGCCAGCAGCTTAATGGACAGGGCTGGCTACACCTTC. It yields the protein CASSLMDRAGYTF.

DNA of the CDR3: TGTGCCAGCAGTTCCGTATACTATGGCTACACCTTC. It translates to CASSSVYYGYTF. This chain links TRBV28 with TRBJ1-2; D is unclear. V was pared by 4 bases and J by 3 bases, with 6 bases between. The CDR3 has 12 residues. Germline CDR1 is MDHEN and CDR2 is SYDVKM.

The chain links TRBV4-2 to TRBJ1-1, with D hard to call. The V gene lost 6 bases and the J gene lost 1 base, with 18 bases spanning the gap. The CDR3 consists of 16 residues. The V gene's germline CDR1 is LGHNA and CDR2 YNFKEQ. CDR3 in DNA: TGTGCCAGCAGGCGGGAGGCGGGAGTAAGGAACACTGAAGCTTTCTTT. Translated, it gives CASRREAGVRNTEAFF.

Remarks on this clone: The same CDR3 can be traced to other DNA sequences in this sample. J is TRBJ2-7 and V is TRBV9, with 8 bases matching TRBD2. CDR1 is SGDLS and CDR2 is YYNGEE in the germline V gene. The CDR3 has 15 residues. V shed 0 bases, J shed 1 base, and the junction held 3 bases outside the gene matches. The CDR3: CASSVGASGSYEQYF. CDR3 sequence (DNA): TGTGCCAGCAGCGTAGGGGCTAGCGGGTCCTACGAGCAGTACTTC.

The J gene is TRBJ1-1, the V gene TRBV6-5; no clear D. The CDR3 consists of 14 residues. The germline CDR1 and CDR2 sequences are MNHEY and SVGAGI. V dropped 4 bases and J dropped 1 base, with 10 bases sitting between them. The CDR3 bases are TGTGCCAGCAGTTTCCTTCGGGGGAACACTGAAGCTTTCTTT. Encoded protein: CASSFLRGNTEAFF.

This clone was detected once. V is TRBV5-1 and J is TRBJ2-3, with D perhaps TRBD2 (6 bases). The CDR3 spans 14 residues. The germline V and J ends were trimmed by 0 bases and 4 bases, with 9 bases remaining between them. Germline V gene sequence: CDR1 SGHRS, CDR2 YFSETQ. CDR3 amino acids: CASSLGSGPDTQYF. CDR3 sequence (DNA): TGCGCCAGCAGCTTGGGTAGCGGACCAGATACGCAGTATTTT.

The chain has TRBV9 and TRBJ2-5, with TRBD1 matching 9 bases. The CDR3 is made up of 15 amino acids. The junction had 10 bases not matched to a gene; V was cut back by 3 bases and J by 7 bases. Germline V gene lookup returns CDR1 SGDLS and CDR2 YYNGEE. The DNA for the CDR3 is TGTGCCAGCAGCGCCAAGGACAGGGGCAAGGCGACCCAGTACTTC. It yields the protein CASSAKDRGKATQYF.